This TCR beta chain was retrieved from a study of tumor and adjacent non-tumor tissue in lung cancer. As for the study in general: Aged roughly 31 to 76 years, patients included 10 men and a handful of women with stage I to III disease. Each sample yielded 3.5 million to 5 million productive TCRbeta reads on average. Whole-study results and caveats: Top 100 clones took a larger repertoire share in normal lung. Compared with tumor, normal lung showed significantly lower TCR diversity.

CDR1 and CDR2 from the germline V gene are LGHNA and YNFKEQ. V was cut by 4 bases and J by 5 bases, with 15 bases left in between. The CDR3 contains 14 residues. No cell sorting was done before RNA was extracted from the tissue. More than 3 cm separated this lung sample from the edge of the tumor. Three rounds of nested PCR, following a modified ARM-PCR protocol, produced the TCRbeta library. TCRdb analysed the multiplex PCR reads with MiXCR anew, one entry per CDR3 protein. In the table there are roughly 69,000 distinct CDR3 sequences, roughly three quarters of which are singletons. In its sample, this clonotype was seen once. As yet, its antigen is unknown.

V gene TRBV4-2 combines with J gene TRBJ2-7; maybe TRBD1 (5 bases). The receptor comes from a man in his sixties with non-small cell lung cancer. Material for sequencing was distant non-tumor lung tissue. The CDR3 bases are TGTGCCAGCAGCCCGACAGCTAGTAGGGACGAGCAGTACTTC. It specifies CASSPTASRDEQYF.